These 20 T cell receptor beta chains were sequenced from one sample in a study of blood T cell repertoires in COVID-19. Clones were read by immunoSEQ multiplex PCR, and TCRdb kept only the in-frame ones, dropping some. This table has approximately 29,000 clones, about 88% appearing once. Sample: peripheral blood. The receptors derive from a man in his 70s with active COVID-19.

The V and J genes are TRBV7-2 and TRBJ2-1, with a tentative D call TRBD2 (6 bases). Deletions cut 2 bases from V and 0 bases from J, with 8 bases between. The germline CDR1 and CDR2 sequences are SGHTA and FQGNSA. CDR3 length: 15 residues. DNA for the CDR3: TGTGCCAGCAGCTTAAGGGACTTCTCCTACAATGAGCAGTTCTTC. Translated, it gives CASSLRDFSYNEQFF.

The rearrangement joins TRBV7-8 to TRBJ2-7; D call uncertain. Trimming stripped 5 bases from V and 7 bases from J, with 12 bases between. This CDR3 is 12 amino acids long. Germline-derived CDR1 and CDR2 are SGHVS and FQNEAQ. CDR3 sequence (DNA): TGTGCCAGCAGCCACCGGAGTTGGGAGCAGTACTTC. It encodes CASSHRSWEQYF.

This clone was counted between two and nine times. The DNA of the CDR3 is TGTGCCAGCAGCCCGAGGTTGGGCAGGGTACGAGCGGGAGTCAACGAGCAGTACTTC. Amino acid sequence: CASSPRLGRVRAGVNEQYF. The chain carries TRBV11-2 and TRBJ2-7, with TRBD2 matching 8 bases. V trimming: 5 bases; J trimming: 5 bases; junction bases outside the gene matches: 23. From germline, CDR1 is SGHAT and CDR2 FQNNGV. The CDR3 consists of 19 residues.

The V call is TRBV7-3, the J call TRBJ2-6; 13 bases agree with TRBD2. Trimming removed 5 bases from V and 2 bases from J; junction bases left unmatched: 3. Germline V gene data show CDR1 as SGHTA and CDR2 as FQGTGA. There are 17 residues in the CDR3. For the CDR3, the DNA is TGTGCCAGCAGCCTAGGACTAGCGGGAGCTGGGGCCAACGTCCTGACTTTC. Amino acids: CASSLGLAGAGANVLTF.

The V call is TRBV18, the J call TRBJ1-2; D is uncertain. The germline CDR1 and CDR2 sequences are KGHSH and LQKENI. The length of the CDR3 is 15 residues. V gave up 1 base and J gave up 1 base, with 10 bases separating them. CDR3: CASSPRAILNYGYTF. The CDR3 DNA sequence: TGTGCCAGCTCACCACGGGCAATTCTTAACTATGGCTACACCTTC.

The chain recombines TRBV4-1 with TRBJ2-5; D may be TRBD1 (5 bases). CDR3 length: 15 residues. Deletions cut 0 bases from V and 2 bases from J, with 10 bases between. Germline V gene data show CDR1 as MGHRA and CDR2 as YSYEKL. The CDR3: CASSQDRGHQETQYF. DNA of the CDR3: TGCGCCAGCAGCCAAGATAGGGGCCATCAAGAGACCCAGTACTTC.

This chain uses TRBV19 with TRBJ1-2; 7 bases agree with TRBD1. Germline-derived CDR1 and CDR2 are LNHDA and SQIVND (reference sequence). The CDR3 runs to 11 residues. With 9 bases clipped from V and 10 bases from J, the junction kept 8 bases outside the gene matches. CDR3 region: CASSQTGTYTF. As DNA, the CDR3 is TGTGCCAGCTCACAGACAGGGACCTACACCTTC.

V and J are TRBV24-1 and TRBJ2-3; 7 positions agree with TRBD2. V shed 10 bases and J 1 base; nucleotides not matched to a gene: 1. The CDR3 is made up of 12 amino acids. Germline CDR1 KGHDR, CDR2 SFDVKD. CDR3 residues: CATAGGTDTQYF. For the CDR3, the DNA is TGTGCCACGGCGGGAGGCACAGATACGCAGTATTTT.

The chain employs TRBV7-9 and TRBJ1-2; D remains ambiguous. Germline V gives CDR1 SEHNR, CDR2 FQNEAQ (reference sequence). Trimming shortened V by 1 base and J by 7 bases, and 7 bases separated the two germline ends. The CDR3 has 12 residues. The CDR3 protein is CASSLVRGGYTF. The DNA of the CDR3 is TGTGCCAGCAGCTTAGTAAGAGGTGGCTACACCTTC.

This clone turned up a few times. The V and J genes are TRBV18 and TRBJ2-7; D is possibly TRBD2 (5 bases). Germline V CDR1 and CDR2: KGHSH, LQKENI. The CDR3 totals 14 residues. Between the trimmed V and J ends, which lost 3 bases and 3 bases, there was a span of 12 bases. This CDR3 is CASSPGVGNYEQYF. The CDR3, as DNA: TGTGCCAGCTCACCGGGAGTAGGGAACTACGAGCAGTACTTC.

CDR3 in amino acids: CASRGRGGSGNTIYF. The CDR3 nucleotides read TGTGCCAGCAGGGGGAGAGGGGGCTCTGGAAACACCATATATTTT. V and J are TRBV6-5 and TRBJ1-3; a weak D match, TRBD1 (6 bases). V gave up 6 bases and J gave up 0 bases, with 12 bases separating them. The CDR3 contains 15 residues. Germline V gene lookup returns CDR1 MNHEY and CDR2 SVGAGI.

The chain couples TRBV28 to TRBJ2-4; tentatively, D is TRBD1 (8 bases). The germline CDR1 and CDR2 sequences are MDHEN and SYDVKM. The CDR3 has 15 residues. Trimming removed 5 bases from V and 4 bases from J, with 15 bases in between. The CDR3 DNA is TGTGCCAGCAGTCGAGCGGGACAGGAGAAAAACATTCAGTACTTC. This sequence encodes CASSRAGQEKNIQYF.

This chain connects TRBV9 to TRBJ2-3; 12 positions agree with TRBD2. The ends lost 0 bases at V and 7 bases at J; junction bases unmatched: 6. The CDR3 has 16 amino acids. The V gene's germline CDR1 is SGDLS and CDR2 YYNGEE. The CDR3 spells CASSVEVTSGSHTQYF. In DNA form, the CDR3 reads TGTGCCAGCAGCGTAGAGGTGACTAGCGGGAGCCATACGCAGTATTTT.

The chain combines TRBV15 with TRBJ1-4, with D possibly TRBD1 on 6 matching bases. V lost 1 base and J lost 7, with 10 bases in between. Germline V gene sequence: CDR1 LNHNV, CDR2 YYDKDF (reference sequence). This CDR3 has 14 residues. The CDR3 spells CATSRGGGFEKLFF. The CDR3 DNA sequence: TGTGCCACCAGCAGAGGAGGGGGTTTTGAAAAACTGTTTTTT.

This rearrangement joins TRBV19 to TRBJ2-1; D possibly corresponds to TRBD2 (6 bases). V was shortened by 3 bases and J by 8 bases, with 14 bases between the two germline ends. The germline CDR1 and CDR2 sequences are LNHDA and SQIVND (reference sequence). The CDR3 is 14 residues long. CDR3 loop: CASSISLGDYEQFF. In DNA form, the CDR3 reads TGTGCCAGTAGTATCTCTCTGGGGGACTATGAGCAGTTCTTC.

The CDR3 DNA follows: TGTGCCGACACGTGTTGCTCCTACAATGAGCAGTTCTTC. Translation gives CADTCCSYNEQFF. The chain joins TRBV11-3 to TRBJ2-1; D gene unclear. V was cut by 11 bases and J by 0 bases, with 11 bases left in between. The length of the CDR3 is 13 residues. Germline assignment: CDR1 SGHNT and CDR2 YENEEA. The variable domain in full, completed from reference TRBV11-3 and TRBJ2-1, reads EAGVVQSPRYKIIEKKQPVAFWCNPISGHNTLYWYLQNLGQGPELLIRYENEEAVDDSQLPKDRFSAERLKGVDSTLKIQPAELGDSAVYLCADTCCSYNEQFFGPGTRLTVL.

The chain has TRBV7-9 and TRBJ2-5; D not resolved. Germline assignment: CDR1 SEHNR and CDR2 FQNEAQ (reference sequence). V lost 2 bases and J 0 bases, leaving 7 bases between the germline ends. CDR3 length: 14 residues. CDR3 nucleotides: TGTGCCAGCAGCTTAAACACCTACCAAGAGACCCAGTACTTC. Its translation: CASSLNTYQETQYF.

This clone was detected only once. V is TRBV7-2 and J is TRBJ2-7, with D hard to call. Deletions cut 1 base from V and 2 bases from J, with 9 bases between. Germline-derived CDR1 and CDR2 are SGHTA and FQGNSA. CDR3 size: 14 residues. The CDR3 DNA is TGTGCCAGCAGCTTAGACGTCGCGACCTACGAGCAGTACTTC. Its translation is CASSLDVATYEQYF.

The chain recombines TRBV14 with TRBJ2-7, with 7 bases aligning to TRBD2. Germline V gives CDR1 SGHDN, CDR2 FVKESK. V dropped 0 bases and J dropped 2; count of bases not matched to a gene: 4. The CDR3 has 15 residues. Written as DNA, the CDR3 is TGTGCCAGCAGCCAAGAACTAGCGACTACCTACGAGCAGTACTTC. Protein product: CASSQELATTYEQYF.

V is TRBV6-6 and J is TRBJ1-4, with D perhaps matching TRBD1 (5 bases). CDR3 size: 12 residues. Germline V gene lookup returns CDR1 MNHNY and CDR2 SVGAGI (reference sequence). V gave up 6 bases and J gave up 7 bases, with 9 bases separating them. The CDR3 DNA follows: TGTGCCAGCAGCAGGGAATCTGAAAAACTGTTTTTT. The encoded protein is CASSRESEKLFF.